This entry lists 19 T cell receptor beta chains sequenced from one sample in a study of shared clonotypes between healthy human individuals. The protocol was immunoSEQ multiplex PCR, while the TCRdb copy is restricted to in-frame clones and leaves out a portion. The sample records 550,000 to 600,000 clones, around three quarters being singletons. The specimen was PBMCs. The receptor source for this set is a woman in her forties in good health. Some clones in this sample may be carry-over from other donors' samples.

This clone occurred once. The V gene is TRBV14, the J gene TRBJ2-2; 11 bases match TRBD1. Germline V gene data show CDR1 as SGHDN and CDR2 as FVKESK. CDR3 length: 12 residues. The junction had 2 bases not matched to a gene; V was cut back by 2 bases and J by 15 bases. The CDR3 loop is CASSQWDRGMFF. The CDR3 DNA follows: TGTGCCAGCAGCCAATGGGACAGGGGGATGTTTTTT.

This rearrangement joins TRBV7-2 to TRBJ2-3; possible D gene TRBD2, 6 bases. The germline gives CDR1 SGHTA, CDR2 FQGNSA. The CDR3 is made up of 16 amino acids. Between the trimmed V and J ends, which lost 0 bases and 6 bases, there was a span of 16 bases. CDR3 amino acids: CASSLALGAGSDTQYF. CDR3 nucleotide sequence: TGTGCCAGCAGCTTAGCGCTAGGGGCGGGGAGTGATACGCAGTATTTT.

This chain links TRBV25-1 with TRBJ2-7, with unresolved D. This CDR3 spans 16 amino acids. The V end was cut by 0 bases, the J end by 0 bases, with 12 bases between. Germline CDR1 MGHDK, CDR2 SYGVNS. The CDR3 reads CASSEYKGTNSYEQYF. DNA for the CDR3: TGTGCCAGCAGTGAATATAAGGGAACCAACTCCTACGAGCAGTACTTC.

The sample holds many counts of this clone. V usage is TRBV5-4 and J usage is TRBJ2-5; TRBD2 aligns across 11 bases. Germline-derived CDR1 and CDR2 are SGHNT and YYREEE (reference sequence). The CDR3 is 15 residues long. The V segment lost 0 bases and the J segment 5 bases; nucleotides outside the gene matches: 3. CDR3 amino acids: CASSLVAGGAETQYF. The CDR3 nucleotides are TGTGCCAGCAGCTTGGTAGCGGGAGGGGCGGAGACCCAGTACTTC.

The chain employs TRBV29-1 and TRBJ2-5; either TRBD1 or TRBD2 may fit D (5 bases each). This CDR3 is 12 amino acids long. Germline V gene data show CDR1 as SQVTM and CDR2 as ANQGSEA. The V and J ends lost 4 bases and 3 bases respectively, with 9 bases between them. The CDR3 DNA reads TGCAGCGTTGTGGGGGTTGAAGAGACCCAGTACTTC. It specifies CSVVGVEETQYF.

The rearrangement joins TRBV7-3 to TRBJ2-1; 9 nucleotides align to TRBD2. The CDR3 covers 15 residues. CDR1 is SGHTA, CDR2 FQGTGA, per germline. V dropped 1 base and J dropped 5; count of bases not matched to a gene: 3. The CDR3 here is CASSLRASGDNEQFF. In DNA form, the CDR3 reads TGTGCCAGCAGCTTAAGGGCTAGCGGGGACAATGAGCAGTTCTTC.

The chain combines TRBV6-1 with TRBJ2-7, with 13 bases that match TRBD2. Germline V lookup: CDR1 MNHNS, CDR2 SASEGT. V was pared by 5 bases and J by 2 bases, with 3 bases of the junction left unmatched. CDR3 size: 15 residues. The CDR3 region has the DNA TGTGCCAGCAGTAAGGGGACTAGCGGGACCTACGAGCAGTACTTC. It yields the protein CASSKGTSGTYEQYF.

Details on this clone: Likely a read error: the CDR3 ends without its conserved phenylalanine or tryptophan. V and J are TRBV15 and TRBJ1-4; a weak D match, TRBD1 (6 bases). In germline, CDR1 is LNHNV, CDR2 YYDKDF (reference sequence). The V end was cut by 3 bases, the J end by 4 bases, with 12 bases between. The CDR3 runs to 15 residues. CDR3 region: CATSSPGAFNEKLFL. For the CDR3, the DNA is TGTGCCACCAGCAGTCCGGGGGCCTTTAATGAAAAACTGTTTTTA.

The chain combines TRBV7-3 with TRBJ2-3, with TRBD2 matching over 7 bases. The CDR3 is 17 residues long. J was trimmed by 7 bases and V by 5 bases; bases with no gene match: 18. CDR1 and CDR2 (germline): SGHTA, FQGTGA. Here the CDR3 reads CASSPDGLTSSYYTQYF. The CDR3 DNA reads TGTGCCAGCAGCCCGGACGGCTTGACTAGCAGCTATTATACGCAGTATTTT.

This clone was observed many times. The chain combines TRBV6-1 with TRBJ2-7, with D tentatively TRBD2 (6 bases). V lost 5 bases to trimming and J lost 2 bases, with 16 bases between them. CDR1 is MNHNS, CDR2 SASEGT, per germline. CDR3 size: 15 residues. The CDR3 nucleotides read TGTGCCAGCAGTCCCCGACTAGATCCGCCCTACGAGCAGTACTTC. Translating gives CASSPRLDPPYEQYF.

The genes are TRBV30 and TRBJ1-5; tentatively, D is TRBD1 (5 bases). CDR3 size: 13 residues. Germline V gene sequence: CDR1 GTSNPN, CDR2 SVGIG (reference sequence). V lost 5 bases and J lost 1, with 9 bases in between. CDR3 in DNA: TGTGCCTGGGCCTGGGGGAGCAATCAGCCCCAGCATTTT. Amino acid sequence: CAWAWGSNQPQHF.

The chain has TRBV21-1 and TRBJ2-5; the tabulated D call, TRBD2, remains unverified against the DNA. TRBV21-1 is an annotated pseudogene. The CDR3 consists of 14 residues. The CDR3 bases are TGTGCCAGCAGCTGGGGGACTTCCCAAGAGACCCAGTACTTC. The encoded protein is CASSWGTSQETQYF.

The table lists this clone with a few counts. CDR3 residues: CASSPPSLNTGELFF. The CDR3 DNA reads TGTGCCAGCTCACCACCTAGCCTCAACACCGGGGAGCTGTTTTTT. V gene TRBV18 combines with J gene TRBJ2-2; no definite D call. This CDR3 region has 15 residues. CDR1 and CDR2 from the germline V gene are KGHSH and LQKENI. V gave up 0 bases and J gave up 2 bases, with 7 bases separating them.

J is TRBJ1-4 and V is TRBV28, with 8 bases lining up with TRBD1. J lost 7 bases, V lost 9 bases, and 7 bases had no gene match. CDR3 length: 13 amino acids. Germline lookup yields CDR1 MDHEN and CDR2 SYDVKM. CDR3 sequence: CASYRGASEKLFF. The CDR3, as DNA: TGTGCCAGTTACAGGGGGGCCAGTGAAAAACTGTTTTTT. Using reference TRBV28 and TRBJ1-4 for the parts outside the CDR3, the full variable domain is DVKVTQSSRYLVKRTGEKVFLECVQDMDHENMFWYRQDPGLGLRLIYFSYDVKMKEKGDIPEGYSVSREKKERFSLILESASTNQTSMYLCASYRGASEKLFFGSGTQLSVL.

The chain has TRBV4-3 and TRBJ2-3, with 12 bases identical to TRBD1. This CDR3 has 15 residues. After removal of 4 bases from V and 4 bases from J, the junction contained 3 bases not matched to a gene. Germline CDR1 LGHNA, CDR2 YSLEER. Here the CDR3 reads CASSPGTGGPDTQYF. For the CDR3, the DNA is TGCGCCAGCAGCCCCGGGACAGGGGGCCCAGATACGCAGTATTTT.

This sequence joins TRBV18 and TRBJ2-1; 8 bases align to TRBD2. The V gene's germline CDR1 is KGHSH and CDR2 LQKENI. Trimming took 3 bases from V and 4 from J; bases not matched to a gene: 5. The CDR3 covers 15 residues. The CDR3 DNA reads as TGTGCCAGCTCACCCACGACTAGCGCTTACAATGAGCAGTTCTTC. Protein product: CASSPTTSAYNEQFF.

The V gene is TRBV10-3, the J gene TRBJ1-5; D remains ambiguous. The CDR3 is 15 amino acids. V lost 3 bases and J lost 5, with 14 bases in between. Germline values: CDR1 ENHRY, CDR2 SYGVKD. This CDR3 is CAISDDGRSYQPQHF. DNA of the CDR3: TGTGCCATCAGTGATGATGGCAGATCGTATCAGCCCCAGCATTTT.

This clone has at least ten counts. The CDR3 protein is CASTLGGLVNTEAFF. The CDR3 nucleotides read TGCGCCAGCACCCTGGGGGGGTTGGTGAACACTGAAGCTTTCTTT. The chain combines TRBV5-1 with TRBJ1-1; D is possibly TRBD1 (5 bases). This CDR3 contains 15 residues. Germline V lookup: CDR1 SGHRS, CDR2 YFSETQ. V was clipped by 6 bases and J by 0 bases, with 15 bases between them.

The V and J genes are TRBV10-2 and TRBJ2-5; 12 bases align to TRBD2. This CDR3 is built from 16 residues. Trimming removed 3 bases from V and 5 bases from J; junction bases left unmatched: 7. Germline CDR1 WSHSY, CDR2 SAAADI. CDR3: CASSELAGGSIETQYF. The CDR3 DNA sequence: TGCGCCAGCAGTGAACTAGCGGGAGGATCGATTGAGACCCAGTACTTC.